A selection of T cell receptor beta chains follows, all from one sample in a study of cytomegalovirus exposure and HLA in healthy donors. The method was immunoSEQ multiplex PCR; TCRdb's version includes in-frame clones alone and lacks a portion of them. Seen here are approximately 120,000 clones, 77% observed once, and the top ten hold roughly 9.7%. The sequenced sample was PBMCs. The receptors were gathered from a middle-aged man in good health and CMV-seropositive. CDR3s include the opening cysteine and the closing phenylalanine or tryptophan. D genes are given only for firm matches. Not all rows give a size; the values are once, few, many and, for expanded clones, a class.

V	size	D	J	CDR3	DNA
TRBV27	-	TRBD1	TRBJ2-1	CASSLMTGTGKRNEQFF	TGTGCCAGCAGTTTAATGACGGGGACAGGGAAACGTAATGAGCAGTTCTTC
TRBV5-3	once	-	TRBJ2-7	CASPDLGIPSYEQYF	TGTGCCAGCCCCGACCTCGGGATTCCTTCCTACGAGCAGTACTTC
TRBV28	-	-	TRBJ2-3	CASSSVPGEYTQYF	TGTGCCAGCAGTTCTGTCCCGGGGGAGTATACGCAGTATTTT
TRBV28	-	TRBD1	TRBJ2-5	CASSLISRDRVQETQYF	TGTGCCAGCAGTCTCATATCCCGGGACAGGGTTCAAGAGACCCAGTACTTC
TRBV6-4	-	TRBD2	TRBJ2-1	CASSDLAGGNEQFF	TGTGCCAGCAGTGATCTAGCGGGGGGGAATGAGCAGTTCTTC
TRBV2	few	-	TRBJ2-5	CASSRGETQYF	TGTGCCAGCAGTCGCGGGGAGACCCAGTACTTC
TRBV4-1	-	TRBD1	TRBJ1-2	CASSPRTGGYGYTF	TGCGCCAGCAGCCCGAGGACAGGGGGCTATGGCTACACCTTC
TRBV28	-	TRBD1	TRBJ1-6	CASSFGTASSYNSPLHF	TGTGCCAGCAGTTTTGGGACAGCTAGCTCCTATAATTCACCCCTCCACTTT
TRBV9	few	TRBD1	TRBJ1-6	CASSPRDRGRDSPLHF	TGTGCCAGCAGCCCTCGGGACAGGGGGAGGGATTCACCCCTCCACTTT
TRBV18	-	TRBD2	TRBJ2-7	CASSPRTSGSYEQYF	TGTGCCAGCTCACCAAGGACTAGCGGATCCTACGAGCAGTACTTC
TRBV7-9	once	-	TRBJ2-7	CASSPGSYEQYF	TGTGCCAGCAGCCCAGGATCCTACGAGCAGTACTTC
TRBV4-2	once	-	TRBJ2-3	CASSQDFGRGSLSTDTQYF	TGTGCCAGCAGCCAAGATTTTGGTAGGGGATCCCTCAGCACAGATACGCAGTATTTT
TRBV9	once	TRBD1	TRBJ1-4	CASSVQGAPNEKLFF	TGTGCCAGCAGCGTCCAGGGGGCACCTAATGAAAAACTGTTTTTT
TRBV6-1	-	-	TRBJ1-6	CASTPTEGVRPLHF	TGTGCCAGCACCCCGACGGAGGGAGTTCGCCCCCTCCACTTT
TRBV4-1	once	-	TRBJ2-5	CASSQDGRTQYF	TGCGCCAGCAGCCAAGATGGGAGGACCCAGTACTTC
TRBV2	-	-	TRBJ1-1	CASSKAQNTEAFF	TGTGCCAGCAGTAAAGCACAGAACACTGAAGCTTTCTTT
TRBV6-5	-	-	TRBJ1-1	CASSSTENTEAFF	TGTGCCAGCAGTTCTACAGAGAACACTGAAGCTTTCTTT
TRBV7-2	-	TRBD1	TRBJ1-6	CAGQGNYNSPLHF	TGTGCCGGACAGGGAAACTATAATTCACCCCTCCACTTT
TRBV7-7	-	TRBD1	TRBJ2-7	CASSLGDRARPSYEQYF	TGTGCTAGCAGCTTAGGGGACAGGGCACGGCCATCATACGAGCAGTACTTC
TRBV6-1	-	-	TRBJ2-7	CASSEGLTYEQYF	TGTGCCAGCAGTGAGGGACTTACCTACGAGCAGTACTTC
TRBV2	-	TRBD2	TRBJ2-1	CASSHGSGGGYGQFF	TGTGCCAGCAGTCACGGCAGCGGGGGGGGGTATGGGCAGTTCTTC
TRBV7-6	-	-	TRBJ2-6	CASSLGGSGANVLTF	TGTGCCAGCAGCTTAGGCGGCTCTGGGGCCAACGTCCTGACTTTC
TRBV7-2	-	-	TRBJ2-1	CASSGLSYNEQFF	TGTGCCAGCAGTGGACTCTCCTACAATGAGCAGTTCTTC
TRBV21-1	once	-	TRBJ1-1	CASSDRLQGAPTEAFF	TGTGCCAGCAGCGACCGCCTTCAGGGGGCGCCCACTGAAGCTTTCTTT
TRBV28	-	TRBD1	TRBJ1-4	CASSSYRITGGSNEKLFF	TGTGCCAGCAGTTCCTATCGAATTACAGGGGGCTCTAATGAAAAACTGTTTTTT
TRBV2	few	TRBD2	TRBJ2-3	CASSGGGGTDTQYF	TGTGCCAGCAGTGGGGGGGGTGGCACAGATACGCAGTATTTT
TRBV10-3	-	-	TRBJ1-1	CAIRTSTVLSTEAFF	TGTGCCATCAGAACATCGACAGTACTGAGCACTGAAGCTTTCTTT
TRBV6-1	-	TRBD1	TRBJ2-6	CASSESGTGYSGANGLTF	TGTGCCAGCAGTGAGTCCGGGACAGGCTACTCTGGGGCCAACGGCCTGACTTTC
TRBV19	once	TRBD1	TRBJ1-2	CASSQRTGTSMDTF	TGTGCCAGTAGTCAGAGGACAGGGACCTCCATGGACACCTTC
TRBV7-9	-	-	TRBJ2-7	CASSRDRQTFYEQYF	TGTGCCAGCAGCCGAGATAGACAGACCTTCTACGAGCAGTACTTC
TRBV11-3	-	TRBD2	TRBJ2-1	CASSSSGGVYEQFF	TGTGCCAGCAGCTCAAGCGGGGGGGTTTATGAGCAGTTCTTC
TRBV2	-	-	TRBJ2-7	CARSRGVTYEQYF	TGTGCCAGAAGTAGGGGTGTAACCTACGAGCAGTACTTC
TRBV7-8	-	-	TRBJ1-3	CASSLAGGGNTIYF	TGTGCCAGCAGCTTAGCGGGGGGTGGAAACACCATATATTTT
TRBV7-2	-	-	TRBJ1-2	CASSLVQRLSYGYTF	TGTGCCAGCAGCTTAGTACAGAGACTAAGCTATGGCTACACCTTC
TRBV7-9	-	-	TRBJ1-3	CASSSRVLLTGNTIYF	TGTGCCAGCAGCTCCAGGGTCCTATTGACTGGAAACACCATATATTTT
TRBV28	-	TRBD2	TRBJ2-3	CASRPFSGGAVDTQYF	TGTGCCAGCAGACCGTTTAGCGGGGGGGCCGTAGATACGCAGTATTTT
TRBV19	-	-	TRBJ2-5	CASSIDSGRETQYF	TGTGCCAGTAGTATAGATTCAGGGCGGGAGACCCAGTACTTC
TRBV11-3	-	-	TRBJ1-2	CASSSPTGYGYTF	TGTGCCAGCAGCTCCCCTACCGGCTATGGCTACACCTTC
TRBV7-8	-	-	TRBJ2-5	CASSFNRETQYF	TGTGCCAGCAGCTTTAACAGAGAGACCCAGTACTTC
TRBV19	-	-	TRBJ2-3	CASSIGLLQDTQYF	TGTGCCAGTAGTATTGGACTCCTCCAAGATACGCAGTATTTT
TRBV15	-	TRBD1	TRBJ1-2	CATSRGDRVVEYGYTF	TGTGCCACCAGCAGAGGGGACAGGGTTGTAGAATATGGCTACACCTTC
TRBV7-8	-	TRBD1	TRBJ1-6	CASSLKRGQQGAYNSPLHF	TGTGCCAGCAGCTTAAAGAGGGGCCAACAGGGGGCGTATAATTCACCCCTCCACTTT
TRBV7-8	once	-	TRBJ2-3	CASSPARLAWPDTQYF	TGTGCCAGCAGCCCCGCGAGGTTAGCGTGGCCAGATACGCAGTATTTT
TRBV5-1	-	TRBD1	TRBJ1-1	CASSYVQGRNTEAFF	TGCGCCAGCAGCTATGTACAGGGGCGGAACACTGAAGCTTTCTTT
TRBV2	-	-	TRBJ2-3	CASSGRDKSTDTQYF	TGTGCCAGCAGCGGTCGGGACAAAAGCACAGATACGCAGTATTTT
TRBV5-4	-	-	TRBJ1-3	CASNTSPGNTIYF	TGTGCCAGCAACACGTCCCCTGGAAACACCATATATTTT
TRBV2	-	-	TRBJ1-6	CASKGQGGSPLHF	TGTGCCAGCAAGGGGCAGGGAGGATCACCCCTCCACTTT
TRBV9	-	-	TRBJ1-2	CASSPSGGKRHLGYTF	TGTGCCAGCAGCCCCTCGGGAGGGAAGCGCCACCTTGGCTACACCTTC
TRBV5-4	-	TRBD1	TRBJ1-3	CASSRGTANTVNGNTIYF	TGTGCCAGCAGCCGCGGGACAGCAAACACTGTAAATGGAAACACCATATATTTT
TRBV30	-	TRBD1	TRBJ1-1	CAWEPGQGITEAFF	TGTGCCTGGGAACCCGGACAGGGGATCACTGAAGCTTTCTTT
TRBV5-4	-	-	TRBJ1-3	CASSGPAEEDTIF	TGTGCCAGCAGCGGACCAGCGGAGGAGGATACAATTTTT
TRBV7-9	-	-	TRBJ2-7	CASSLNLQDSSYEQYF	TGTGCCAGCAGCTTGAACTTACAGGACAGCTCCTACGAGCAGTACTTC